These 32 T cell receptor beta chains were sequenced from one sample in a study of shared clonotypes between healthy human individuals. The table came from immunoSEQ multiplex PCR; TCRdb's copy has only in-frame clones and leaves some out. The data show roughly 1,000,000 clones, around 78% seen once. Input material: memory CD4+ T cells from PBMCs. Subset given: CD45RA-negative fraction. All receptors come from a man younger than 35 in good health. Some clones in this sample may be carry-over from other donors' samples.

The CDR3 protein is CASSFDGNQPQHF. CDR3 in DNA: TGCGCCAGCAGCTTCGATGGCAATCAGCCCCAGCATTTT. The V and J genes are TRBV5-1 and TRBJ1-5; no definite D call. The CDR3 extends over 13 amino acids. The ends were cut back, 2 bases at V and 2 bases at J, with 5 bases in the middle. Germline V CDR1 and CDR2: SGHRS, YFSETQ.

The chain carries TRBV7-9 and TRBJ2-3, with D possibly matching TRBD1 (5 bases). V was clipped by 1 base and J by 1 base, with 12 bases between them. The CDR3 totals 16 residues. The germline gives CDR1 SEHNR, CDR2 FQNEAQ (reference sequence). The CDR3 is CASSLVGARGTDTQYF. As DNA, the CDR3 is TGTGCCAGCAGCTTAGTTGGGGCCAGGGGCACAGATACGCAGTATTTT.

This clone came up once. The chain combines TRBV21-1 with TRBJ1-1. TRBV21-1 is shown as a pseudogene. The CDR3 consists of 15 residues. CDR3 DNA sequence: TGTGCCAGCTACGGGAGGGGACGAAGGAACACTGAAGCTTTCTTT. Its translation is CASYGRGRRNTEAFF.

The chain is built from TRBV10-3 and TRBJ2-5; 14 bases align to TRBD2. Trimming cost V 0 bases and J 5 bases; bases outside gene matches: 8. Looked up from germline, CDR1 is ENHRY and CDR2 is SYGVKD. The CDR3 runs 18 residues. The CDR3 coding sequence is TGTGCCATCAGTGAGTCCGCAGGGACTAGCGGGAGTTGGGAGACCCAGTACTTC. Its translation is CAISESAGTSGSWETQYF.

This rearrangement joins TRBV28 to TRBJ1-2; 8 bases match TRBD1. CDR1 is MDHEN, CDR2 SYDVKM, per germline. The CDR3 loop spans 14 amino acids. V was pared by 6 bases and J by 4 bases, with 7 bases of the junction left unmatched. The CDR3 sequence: CASSTQQGGYGYTF. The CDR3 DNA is TGTGCCAGCAGCACTCAACAGGGGGGCTATGGCTACACCTTC.

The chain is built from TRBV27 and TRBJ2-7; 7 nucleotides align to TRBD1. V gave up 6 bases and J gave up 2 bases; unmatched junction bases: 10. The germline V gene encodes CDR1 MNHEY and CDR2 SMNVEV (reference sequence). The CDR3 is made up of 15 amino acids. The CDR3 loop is CASRASWTGTYEQYF. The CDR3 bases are TGTGCCAGCAGGGCCTCTTGGACAGGAACCTACGAGCAGTACTTC.

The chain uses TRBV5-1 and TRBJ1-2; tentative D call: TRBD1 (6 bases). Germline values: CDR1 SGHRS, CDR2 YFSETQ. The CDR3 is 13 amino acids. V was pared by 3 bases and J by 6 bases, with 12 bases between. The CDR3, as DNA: TGCGCCAGCAGCTGGGGGACACTGAATGGCTACACCTTC. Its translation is CASSWGTLNGYTF.

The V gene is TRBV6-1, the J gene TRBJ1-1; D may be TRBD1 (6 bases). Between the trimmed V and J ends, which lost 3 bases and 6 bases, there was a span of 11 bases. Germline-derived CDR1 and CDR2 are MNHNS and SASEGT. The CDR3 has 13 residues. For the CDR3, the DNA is TGTGCCAGCAGTGAGACAGGAGAGTCTGAAGCTTTCTTT. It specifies CASSETGESEAFF.

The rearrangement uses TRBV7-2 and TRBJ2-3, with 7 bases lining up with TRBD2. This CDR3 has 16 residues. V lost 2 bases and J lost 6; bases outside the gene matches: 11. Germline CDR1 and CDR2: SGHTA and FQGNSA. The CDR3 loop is CASSLNGGSTMDTQYF. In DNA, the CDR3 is TGTGCCAGCAGCTTAAATGGCGGGAGTACTATGGATACGCAGTATTTT.

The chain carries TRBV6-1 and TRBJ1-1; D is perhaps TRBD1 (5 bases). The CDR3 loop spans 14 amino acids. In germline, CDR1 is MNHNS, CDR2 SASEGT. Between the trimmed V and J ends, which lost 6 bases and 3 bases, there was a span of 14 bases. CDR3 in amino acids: CASSPPGKYTEAFF. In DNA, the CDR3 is TGTGCCAGCAGCCCACCAGGGAAGTACACTGAAGCTTTCTTT.

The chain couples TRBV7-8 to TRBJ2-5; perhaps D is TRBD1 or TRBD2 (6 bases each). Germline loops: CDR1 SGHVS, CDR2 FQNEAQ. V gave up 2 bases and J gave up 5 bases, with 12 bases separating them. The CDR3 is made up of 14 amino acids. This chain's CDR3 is CASSLRGAGETQYF. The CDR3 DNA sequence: TGTGCCAGCAGCTTAAGGGGGGCGGGGGAGACCCAGTACTTC.

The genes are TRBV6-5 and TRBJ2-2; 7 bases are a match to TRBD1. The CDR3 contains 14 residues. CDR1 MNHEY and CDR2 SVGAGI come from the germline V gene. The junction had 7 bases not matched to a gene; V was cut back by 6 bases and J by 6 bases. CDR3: CASRRTGRAGELFF. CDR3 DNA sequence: TGTGCCAGCAGAAGGACAGGTCGTGCCGGGGAGCTGTTTTTT.

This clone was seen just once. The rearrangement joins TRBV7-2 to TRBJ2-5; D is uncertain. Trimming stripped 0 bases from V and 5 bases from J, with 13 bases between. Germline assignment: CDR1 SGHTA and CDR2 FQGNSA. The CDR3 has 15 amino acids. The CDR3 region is CASSLAQATWETQYF. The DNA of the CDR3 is TGTGCCAGCAGCTTAGCGCAGGCGACTTGGGAGACCCAGTACTTC.

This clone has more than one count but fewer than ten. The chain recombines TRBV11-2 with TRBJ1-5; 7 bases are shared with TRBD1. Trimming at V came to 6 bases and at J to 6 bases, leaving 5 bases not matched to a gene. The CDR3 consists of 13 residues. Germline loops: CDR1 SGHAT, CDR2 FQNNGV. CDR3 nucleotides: TGTGCCAGCAGAGGACAGGACGGTCAGCCCCAGCATTTT. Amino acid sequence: CASRGQDGQPQHF.

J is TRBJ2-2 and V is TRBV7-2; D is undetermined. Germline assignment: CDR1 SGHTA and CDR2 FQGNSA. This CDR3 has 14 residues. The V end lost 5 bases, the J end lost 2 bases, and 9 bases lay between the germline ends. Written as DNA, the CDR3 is TGTGCCAGCAGCCGCCGGGCCAACACCGGGGAGCTGTTTTTT. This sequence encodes CASSRRANTGELFF.

The CDR3: CASSEFTPGLAYEQYF. As DNA, the CDR3 is TGTGCCAGCAGTGAATTTACCCCGGGACTTGCCTACGAGCAGTACTTC. This chain joins TRBV6-1 and TRBJ2-7; possible D gene TRBD2, 6 bases. The CDR3 has 16 amino acids. The germline V gene encodes CDR1 MNHNS and CDR2 SASEGT. The V end was cut by 2 bases, the J end by 2 bases, with 16 bases between.

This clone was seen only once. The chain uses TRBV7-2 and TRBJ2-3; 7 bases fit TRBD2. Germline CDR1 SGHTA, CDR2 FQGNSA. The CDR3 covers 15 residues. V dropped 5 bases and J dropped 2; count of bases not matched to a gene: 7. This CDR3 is CASSPIAGPTDTQYF. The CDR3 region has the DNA TGTGCCAGCAGCCCAATAGCGGGCCCCACAGATACGCAGTATTTT.

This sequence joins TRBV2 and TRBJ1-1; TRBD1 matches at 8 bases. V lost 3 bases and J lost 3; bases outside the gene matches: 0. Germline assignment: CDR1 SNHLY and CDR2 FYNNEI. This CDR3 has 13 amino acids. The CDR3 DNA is TGTGCCAGCAGTGAGACAGGGGACACTGAAGCTTTCTTT. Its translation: CASSETGDTEAFF. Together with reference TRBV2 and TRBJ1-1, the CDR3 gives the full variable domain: EPEVTQTPSHQVTQMGQEVILRCVPISNHLYFYWYRQILGQKVEFLVSFYNNEISEKSEIFDDQFSVERPDGSNFTLKIRSTKLEDSAMYFCASSETGDTEAFFGQGTRLTVV.

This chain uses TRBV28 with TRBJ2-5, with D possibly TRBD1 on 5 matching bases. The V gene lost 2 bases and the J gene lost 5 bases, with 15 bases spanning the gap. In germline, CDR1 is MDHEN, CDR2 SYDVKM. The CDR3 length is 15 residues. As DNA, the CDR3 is TGTGCCAGCAGTTTAGTTGTGACAGTAGGGGAGACCCAGTACTTC. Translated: CASSLVVTVGETQYF.

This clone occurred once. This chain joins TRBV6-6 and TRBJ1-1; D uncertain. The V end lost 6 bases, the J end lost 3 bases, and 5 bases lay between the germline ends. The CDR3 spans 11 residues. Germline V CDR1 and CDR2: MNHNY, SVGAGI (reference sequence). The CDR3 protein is CASREYTEAFF. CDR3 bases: TGTGCCAGCAGGGAATACACTGAAGCTTTCTTT.

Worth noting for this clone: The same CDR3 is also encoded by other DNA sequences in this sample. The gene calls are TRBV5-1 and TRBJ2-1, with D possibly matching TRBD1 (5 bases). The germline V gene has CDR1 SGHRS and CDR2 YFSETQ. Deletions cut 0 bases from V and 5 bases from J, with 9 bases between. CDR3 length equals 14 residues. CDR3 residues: CASSLGPGNNEQFF. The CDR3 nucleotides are TGCGCCAGCAGCTTGGGACCAGGGAACAATGAGCAGTTCTTC. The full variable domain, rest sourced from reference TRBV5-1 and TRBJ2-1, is KAGVTQTPRYLIKTRGQQVTLSCSPISGHRSVSWYQQTPGQGLQFLFEYFSETQRNKGNFPGRFSGRQFSNSRSEMNVSTLELGDSALYLCASSLGPGNNEQFFGPGTRLTVL.

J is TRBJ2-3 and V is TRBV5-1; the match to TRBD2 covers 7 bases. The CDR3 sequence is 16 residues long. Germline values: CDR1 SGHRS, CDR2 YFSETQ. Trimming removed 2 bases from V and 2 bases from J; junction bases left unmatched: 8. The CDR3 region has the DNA TGCGCCAGCAGCTTTACCGCGGGAGTTATCACAGATACGCAGTATTTT. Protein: CASSFTAGVITDTQYF.

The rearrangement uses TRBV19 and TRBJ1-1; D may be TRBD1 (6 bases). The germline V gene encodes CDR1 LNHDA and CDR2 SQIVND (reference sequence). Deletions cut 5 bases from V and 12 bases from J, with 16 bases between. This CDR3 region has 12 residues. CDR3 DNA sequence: TGTGCCAGTAGTGAGGAGGGGGGGATACCTTTCTTT. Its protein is CASSEEGGIPFF.

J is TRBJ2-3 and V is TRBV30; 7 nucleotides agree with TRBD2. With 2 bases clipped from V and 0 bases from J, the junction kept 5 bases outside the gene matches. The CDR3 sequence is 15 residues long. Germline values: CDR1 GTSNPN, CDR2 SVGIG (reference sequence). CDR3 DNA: TGTGCCTGGAGTCAAAGCGGGGCTAGCACAGATACGCAGTATTTT. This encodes CAWSQSGASTDTQYF.

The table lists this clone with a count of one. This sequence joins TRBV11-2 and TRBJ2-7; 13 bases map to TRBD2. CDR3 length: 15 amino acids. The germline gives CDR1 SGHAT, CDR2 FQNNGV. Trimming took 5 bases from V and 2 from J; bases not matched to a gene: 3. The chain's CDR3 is CASSGTSGVTYEQYF. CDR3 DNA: TGTGCCAGCAGCGGGACTAGCGGGGTCACCTACGAGCAGTACTTC.

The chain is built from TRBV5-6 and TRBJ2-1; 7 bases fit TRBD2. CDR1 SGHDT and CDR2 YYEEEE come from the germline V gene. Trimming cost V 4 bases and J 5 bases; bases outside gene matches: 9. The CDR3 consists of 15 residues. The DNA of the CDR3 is TGTGCCAGCAGCCGCCCGGCTAGCGGTAACAATGAGCAGTTCTTC. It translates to CASSRPASGNNEQFF.

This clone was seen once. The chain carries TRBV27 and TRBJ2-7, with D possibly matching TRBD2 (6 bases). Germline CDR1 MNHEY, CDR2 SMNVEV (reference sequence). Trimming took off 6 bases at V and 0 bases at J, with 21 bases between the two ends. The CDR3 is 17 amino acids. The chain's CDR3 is CASSKGFGSGNSYEQYF. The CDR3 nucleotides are TGTGCCAGCAGCAAAGGCTTTGGTAGCGGAAACTCCTACGAGCAGTACTTC.

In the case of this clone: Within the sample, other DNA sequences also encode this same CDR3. CDR3 protein: CASSLSRDTYGYTF. The CDR3 nucleotides read TGTGCCAGCAGCTTATCTCGGGACACCTATGGCTACACCTTC. The J gene is TRBJ1-2, the V gene TRBV7-8; a possible D gene is TRBD1 (6 bases). CDR3 length: 14 amino acids. The V end was cut by 2 bases, the J end by 4 bases, with 11 bases between. Germline V lookup: CDR1 SGHVS, CDR2 FQNEAQ.

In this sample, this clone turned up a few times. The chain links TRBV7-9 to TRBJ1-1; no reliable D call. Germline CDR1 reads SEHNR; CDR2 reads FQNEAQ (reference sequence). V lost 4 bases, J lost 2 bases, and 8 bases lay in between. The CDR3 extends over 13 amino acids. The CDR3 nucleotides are TGTGCCAGCAGCTCACAGCGAAACACTGAAGCTTTCTTT. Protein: CASSSQRNTEAFF.

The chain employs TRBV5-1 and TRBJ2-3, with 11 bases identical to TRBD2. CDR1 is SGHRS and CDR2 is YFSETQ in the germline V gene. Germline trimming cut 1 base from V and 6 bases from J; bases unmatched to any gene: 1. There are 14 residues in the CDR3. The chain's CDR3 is CASSLTSGSDTQYF. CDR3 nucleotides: TGCGCCAGCAGCTTGACTAGCGGGAGCGATACGCAGTATTTT.

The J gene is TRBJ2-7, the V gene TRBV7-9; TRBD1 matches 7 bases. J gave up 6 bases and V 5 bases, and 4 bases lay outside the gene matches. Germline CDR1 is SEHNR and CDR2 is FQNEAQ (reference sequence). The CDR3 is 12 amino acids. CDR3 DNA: TGTGCCAGCAGCCAGACAGGGCCCGAGCAGTACTTC. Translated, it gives CASSQTGPEQYF.

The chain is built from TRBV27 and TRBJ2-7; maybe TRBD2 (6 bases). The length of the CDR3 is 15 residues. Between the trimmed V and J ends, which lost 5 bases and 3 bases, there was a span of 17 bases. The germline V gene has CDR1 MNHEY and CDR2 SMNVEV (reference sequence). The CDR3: CASSTRLGSGYEQYF. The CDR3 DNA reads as TGTGCCAGCAGTACCCGACTAGGAAGCGGCTACGAGCAGTACTTC.